This T cell receptor (beta chain) comes out of a study of regulatory T cells in long-lasting Graves disease. Of note for this clonotype: Its specificity is not known.

Study-wide points: Comparison showed that persistent patients shared more public clonotypes (under 3,000) than new patients (966).

The time point: newly diagnosed GD, antithyroid drugs for less than 3 months. RNA extracted from PBMCs served as the sequencing template. In each case, Graves' disease was diagnosed per American Thyroid Association guidelines. Construction of the TCR beta libraries employed iRepertoire HTBI primers in conjunction with Arm-PCR of CDR3 regions. One entry per CDR3 protein results from TCRdb running MiXCR on the multiplex PCR reads. Counted here are some 250,000 distinct CDR3 sequences, about 16% occurring once; the ten biggest clones make up approximately 20%. V was cut by 7 bases and J by 3 bases, with 13 bases left in between. The CDR3 loop spans 13 amino acids. Germline lookup yields CDR1 SNHLY and CDR2 FYNNEI.

This receptor was taken from a female donor with Graves disease. This chain joins TRBV2 and TRBJ2-7, with D maybe TRBD1 (6 bases). Sequencing was performed on peripheral blood mononuclear cells (PBMCs), taken at new diagnosis, from a patient treated with antithyroid drugs. CDR3: CASTWTEFYEQYF. DNA of the CDR3: TGTGCCAGCACATGGACAGAATTCTACGAGCAGTACTTC.